This is a list of T cell receptor beta chains from one sample in a study of blood T cell repertoires in COVID-19. Profiling relied on immunoSEQ multiplex PCR, and the TCRdb table lists in-frame clones only, not all of them. The sample has approximately 180,000 clones; about 75% are singletons. The sequenced sample consisted of peripheral blood. The source of these receptors is a woman in her seventies with acute or convalescent COVID-19. CDR3s include the opening cysteine and the closing phenylalanine or tryptophan. The D gene is left open where the match is weak. The listing skips clone size in some rows; elsewhere it reads once, few, many or a size class.

TRBJ1-1,.,TRBV2,14,few,CASSVHRVNTEAFF,TGTGCCAGCAGTGTGCACAGGGTGAACACTGAAGCTTTCTTT
TRBJ2-2,TRBD1,TRBV13,15,.,CASSIGQAPTGELFF,TGTGCCAGCAGCATCGGACAGGCCCCCACCGGGGAGCTGTTTTTT
TRBJ2-5,TRBD1,TRBV7-3,15,.,CASSFLGTDQETQYF,TGTGCCAGCAGCTTCTTAGGGACAGACCAAGAGACCCAGTACTTC
TRBJ2-1,.,TRBV18,12,.,CASSPVNNEQFF,TGTGCCAGCTCACCAGTCAATAATGAGCAGTTCTTC
TRBJ2-3,TRBD1,TRBV24-1,15,.,CATSDRGQGADTQYF,TGTGCCACCAGTGATCGAGGACAGGGGGCGGATACGCAGTATTTT
TRBJ1-3,TRBD1,TRBV19,15,.,CASSQQGAYHNTIYF,TGTGCCAGTAGTCAACAGGGGGCTTATCACAACACCATATATTTT
TRBJ2-5,TRBD1,TRBV29-1,14,.,CSAYWTGPPETQYF,TGCAGCGCCTATTGGACAGGCCCCCCAGAGACCCAGTACTTC
TRBJ1-1,.,TRBV7-9,14,.,CASSISVTDTEAFF,TGTGCCAGCAGCATATCCGTGACAGATACTGAAGCTTTCTTT
TRBJ2-6,.,TRBV5-1,15,.,CASSRGQPGANVLTF,TGCGCCAGCAGCCGGGGACAACCTGGGGCCAACGTCCTGACTTTC
TRBJ2-5,TRBD1,TRBV6-1,16,.,CASSARQGRGQETQYF,TGTGCCAGCAGTGCCAGACAGGGTCGGGGTCAAGAGACCCAGTACTTC
TRBJ2-1,TRBD2,TRBV9,16,.,CASSVGSGRAGNEQFF,TGTGCCAGCAGCGTAGGCAGCGGGAGGGCCGGGAATGAGCAGTTCTTC
TRBJ2-5,.,TRBV19,14,.,CASSARGGEETQYF,TGTGCCAGTAGCGCGAGGGGGGGTGAAGAGACCCAGTACTTC
TRBJ2-5,TRBD2,TRBV2,14,.,CASRGSLAEETQYF,TGTGCCAGCAGGGGTAGTCTAGCGGAAGAGACCCAGTACTTC
TRBJ1-3,.,TRBV10-1,13,.,CASPGLGGNTIYF,TGCGCCAGTCCTGGACTGGGAGGAAACACCATATATTTT
TRBJ2-5,.,TRBV29-1,13,.,CSVHQGVQETQYF,TGCAGCGTACACCAGGGCGTACAAGAGACCCAGTACTTC
TRBJ1-2,TRBD1,TRBV9,17,.,CASSVAAGGFGHGGYTF,TGTGCCAGCAGCGTAGCGGCAGGGGGTTTCGGGCATGGTGGCTACACCTTC
TRBJ1-1,.,TRBV7-9,15,once,CASSLEGGRGAEAFF,TGTGCCAGCAGCTTAGAGGGAGGACGGGGCGCTGAAGCTTTCTTT
TRBJ2-2,.,TRBV28,13,.,CASQGPNTGELFF,TGTGCCAGTCAGGGGCCGAACACCGGGGAGCTGTTTTTT
TRBJ2-7,.,TRBV5-1,16,.,CASSLPSRPFSYEQYF,TGCGCCAGCAGCTTACCCTCGCGGCCTTTCTCCTACGAGCAGTACTTC
TRBJ2-1,TRBD2,TRBV9,14,.,CASSEWEGGHEQFF,TGTGCCAGCAGCGAGTGGGAGGGCGGCCATGAGCAGTTCTTC
TRBJ1-1,TRBD1,TRBV5-1,16,.,CASSKWTGALNTEAFF,TGCGCCAGCAGCAAGTGGACAGGGGCATTGAACACTGAAGCTTTCTTT
TRBJ2-2,TRBD1,TRBV6-6,15,.,CASSAGQGNTGELFF,TGTGCCAGCAGCGCGGGACAGGGGAACACCGGGGAGCTGTTTTTT
TRBJ1-2,.,TRBV25-1,14,few,CASSEPGQMYGYTF,TGTGCCAGCAGTGAGCCCGGACAGATGTATGGCTACACCTTC
TRBJ2-7,TRBD2,TRBV5-4,16,once,CASSEGGGGRTYEQYF,TGTGCCAGCAGCGAAGGAGGAGGCGGGAGAACCTACGAGCAGTACTTC
TRBJ2-7,.,TRBV25-1,13,.,CASSSLTGYEQYF,TGTGCCAGCAGTTCATTAACAGGCTACGAGCAGTACTTC
TRBJ2-1,TRBD2,TRBV5-8,15,.,CASSFAGGTYNEQFF,TGTGCCAGCAGCTTTGCGGGGGGGACCTACAATGAGCAGTTCTTC
TRBJ2-7,TRBD1,TRBV7-9,13,.,CASSWDRYFEQYF,TGTGCCAGCAGCTGGGACAGGTACTTCGAGCAGTACTTC
TRBJ2-1,TRBD2,TRBV5-4,19,few,CASSLGLAGAGSGVDEQFF,TGTGCCAGCAGCTTGGGCCTAGCGGGGGCCGGTTCGGGGGTGGATGAGCAGTTCTTC
TRBJ2-3,.,TRBV19,13,.,CASRIQGSDTQYF,TGTGCCAGTAGAATCCAGGGTTCGGATACGCAGTATTTT
TRBJ2-1,TRBD2,TRBV27,17,few,CASSLRTSGTRSNEQFF,TGTGCCAGCAGTTTAAGGACTAGCGGGACCCGGAGCAATGAGCAGTTCTTC
TRBJ1-2,TRBD1,TRBV14,13,few,CASSHGQDYGYTF,TGTGCCAGCAGCCACGGACAGGACTATGGCTACACCTTC
TRBJ2-5,.,TRBV7-8,14,.,CASSLLGSAETQYF,TGTGCCAGCAGCTTACTTGGCAGCGCAGAGACCCAGTACTTC
TRBJ2-7,TRBD2,TRBV6-5,14,.,CASTKSGGSGEQYF,TGTGCCAGCACTAAGAGCGGGGGTTCGGGAGAGCAGTACTTC
TRBJ1-5,.,TRBV30,13,once,CAWSVQGNQPQHF,TGTGCCTGGAGTGTCCAGGGCAATCAGCCCCAGCATTTT
TRBJ2-1,TRBD2,TRBV19,14,.,CASARREGYNEQFF,TGTGCCAGTGCCCGCAGGGAGGGCTACAATGAGCAGTTCTTC
TRBJ1-2,TRBD1,TRBV2,12,.,CASSGYRGGYTF,TGTGCCAGCAGTGGGTACAGGGGTGGCTACACCTTC
TRBJ1-1,.,TRBV5-1,14,.,CASSPGHQNTEAFF,TGCGCCAGCAGCCCGGGACATCAGAACACTGAAGCTTTCTTT
TRBJ2-7,TRBD1,TRBV7-9,14,.,CASSGGQINYEQYF,TGTGCCAGCAGCGGGGGACAGATAAACTACGAGCAGTACTTC
TRBJ2-7,.,TRBV4-1,15,.,CASSQDQGTGYEQYF,TGCGCCAGCAGCCAAGACCAGGGTACAGGCTACGAGCAGTACTTC
TRBJ2-1,.,TRBV3-1/TRBV3-2,14,.,CASSIRVGGNEQFF,TGTGCCAGCAGCATACGGGTGGGTGGCAATGAGCAGTTCTTC
TRBJ2-2,TRBD2,TRBV7-3,16,.,CASSLSGRVNTGELFF,TGTGCCAGCAGCTTAAGTGGGAGGGTGAACACCGGGGAGCTGTTTTTT
TRBJ1-3,.,TRBV3-1/TRBV3-2,14,.,CASSHLFSGNTIYF,TGTGCCAGCAGCCACCTTTTCTCTGGAAACACCATATATTTT
TRBJ1-6,TRBD1,TRBV5-6,16,few,CASSLWDRDGLSPLHF,TGTGCCAGCAGCTTGTGGGACAGGGACGGTCTCTCACCCCTCCACTTT
TRBJ2-1,TRBD2,TRBV19,12,.,CASSPQAGEQFF,TGTGCCAGTAGTCCGCAAGCGGGAGAGCAGTTCTTC
TRBJ1-2,.,TRBV21-1,14,once,CASSKVPGGDGYTF,TGTGCCAGCAGCAAAGTCCCAGGGGGTGACGGCTACACCTTC
TRBJ2-3,.,TRBV19,16,.,CASSIDRGYDTDTQYF,TGTGCCAGTAGTATAGATCGGGGGTATGACACAGATACGCAGTATTTT
TRBJ2-1,TRBD1,TRBV5-6,18,.,CASSSLWEDRVGLNEQFF,TGTGCCAGCAGCTCGCTTTGGGAAGACAGGGTGGGTCTCAATGAGCAGTTCTTC
TRBJ1-4,.,TRBV3-1/TRBV3-2,16,.,CASSQDLQTHNEKLFF,TGTGCCAGCAGCCAAGATTTACAGACCCATAATGAAAAACTGTTTTTT
TRBJ2-3,.,TRBV5-6,13,.,CASLHEGRDTQYF,TGTGCCAGTCTCCACGAGGGTCGGGATACGCAGTATTTT
TRBJ2-1,TRBD2,TRBV9,16,.,CASSVGLAGLYNEQFF,TGTGCCAGCAGCGTAGGGCTAGCGGGTCTTTACAATGAGCAGTTCTTC